Listed below are T cell receptor beta chains from one sample, sequenced in a study of shared clonotypes between healthy human individuals. Here immunoSEQ multiplex PCR was the method, and the copy in TCRdb shows in-frame clones only, minus some. This sample yields about 490,000 clones, of which over 70% are seen a single time; 9.5% to 15% belongs to the top ten. The sample comprised PBMCs. These receptors all stem from a woman between 40 and 50 years old in good health. Some clones in this sample may be carry-over from other donors' samples. CDR3s leave out the opening cysteine and the closing phenylalanine or tryptophan.

V: TRBV6-1; J: TRBJ2-1; CDR3: ASSEGLAGGNEQF
V: TRBV5-1; J: TRBJ2-7; CDR3: ASSIGGSSLEQY
V: TRBV5-6; J: TRBJ2-2; CDR3: ASSVNTGELF
V: TRBV9; J: TRBJ2-7; CDR3: ASSPIGQGTYEQY
V: TRBV7-2; J: TRBJ2-7; CDR3: ASSLDRDSSYEQY
V: TRBV5-1; J: TRBJ2-5; CDR3: ASSVDPQETQY
V: TRBV13; J: TRBJ1-5; CDR3: ASSFGSRHQPQH
V: TRBV2; J: TRBJ2-7; CDR3: ASSAVGDYEQY
V: TRBV28; J: TRBJ1-4; CDR3: ASSGAPRGEKLF
V: TRBV23-1; J: TRBJ2-7; CDR3: ASSLGSGQAAYEQY
V: TRBV7-9; J: TRBJ1-1; CDR3: ASSSRVTENTEAF